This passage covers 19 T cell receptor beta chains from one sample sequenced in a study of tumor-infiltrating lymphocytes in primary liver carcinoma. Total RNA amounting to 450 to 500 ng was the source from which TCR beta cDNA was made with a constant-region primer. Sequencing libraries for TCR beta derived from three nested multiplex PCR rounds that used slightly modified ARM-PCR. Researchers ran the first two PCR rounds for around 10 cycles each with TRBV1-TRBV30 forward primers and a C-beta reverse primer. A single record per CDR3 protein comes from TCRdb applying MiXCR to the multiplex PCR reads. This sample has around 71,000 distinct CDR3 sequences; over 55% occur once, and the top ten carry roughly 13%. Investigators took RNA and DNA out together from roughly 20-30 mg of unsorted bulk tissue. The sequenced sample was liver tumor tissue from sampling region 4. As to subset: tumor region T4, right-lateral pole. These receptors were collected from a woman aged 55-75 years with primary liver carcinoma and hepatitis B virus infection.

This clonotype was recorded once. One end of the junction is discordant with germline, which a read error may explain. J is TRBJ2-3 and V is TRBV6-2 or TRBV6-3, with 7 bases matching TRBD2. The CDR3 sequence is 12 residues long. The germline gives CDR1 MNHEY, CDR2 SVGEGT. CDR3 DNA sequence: TGTGCCAGCAGTTGGACTAGAGATGCGCAGTATTTT. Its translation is CASSWTRDAQYF.

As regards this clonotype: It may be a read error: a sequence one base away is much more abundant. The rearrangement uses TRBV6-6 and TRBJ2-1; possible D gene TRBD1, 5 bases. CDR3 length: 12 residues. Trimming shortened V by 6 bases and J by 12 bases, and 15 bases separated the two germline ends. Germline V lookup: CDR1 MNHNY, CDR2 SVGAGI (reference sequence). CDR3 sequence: CASSHTGLGQFF. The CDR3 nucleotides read TGTGCCAGCAGCCACACAGGTCTCGGGCAGTTCTTC.

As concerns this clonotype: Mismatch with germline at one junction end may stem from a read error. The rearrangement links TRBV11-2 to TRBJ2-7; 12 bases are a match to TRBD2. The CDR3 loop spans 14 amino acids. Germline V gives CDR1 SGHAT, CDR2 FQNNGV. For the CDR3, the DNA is TGTGTCAGCAGCTTGACTAGCGGGAGTTACAAGCGGTACTTC. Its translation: CVSSLTSGSYKRYF.

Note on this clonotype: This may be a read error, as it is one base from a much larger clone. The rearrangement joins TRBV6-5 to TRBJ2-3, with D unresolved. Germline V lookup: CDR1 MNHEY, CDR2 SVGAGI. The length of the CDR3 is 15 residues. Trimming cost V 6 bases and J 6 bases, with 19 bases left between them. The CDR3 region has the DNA TGTGCCAGCAGCATCAGCGTCCAACGTCGGGATACGCAGTATTTT. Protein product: CASSISVQRRDTQYF.

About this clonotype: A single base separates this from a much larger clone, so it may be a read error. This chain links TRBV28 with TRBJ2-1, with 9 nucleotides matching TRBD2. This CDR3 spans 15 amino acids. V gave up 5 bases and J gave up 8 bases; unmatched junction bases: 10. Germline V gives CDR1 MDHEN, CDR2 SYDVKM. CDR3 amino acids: CASSIAGVKIYEQFF. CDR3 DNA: TGTGCCAGCAGTATAGCGGGAGTGAAGATCTATGAGCAGTTCTTC.

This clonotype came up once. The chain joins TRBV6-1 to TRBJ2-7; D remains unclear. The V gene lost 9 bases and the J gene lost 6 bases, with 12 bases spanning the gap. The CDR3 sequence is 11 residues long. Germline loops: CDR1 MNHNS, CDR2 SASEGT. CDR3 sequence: CASGESREQYF. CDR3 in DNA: TGTGCCAGTGGTGAATCTCGCGAGCAGTACTTC.

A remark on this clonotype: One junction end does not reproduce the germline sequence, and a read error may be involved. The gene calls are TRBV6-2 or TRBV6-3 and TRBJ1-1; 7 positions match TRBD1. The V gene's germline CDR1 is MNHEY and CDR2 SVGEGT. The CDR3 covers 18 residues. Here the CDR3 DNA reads TGTGTCAGCAGCGCCGCCACGGGCAGGGGGAATATTGGCACTGAAGCTTTCTTT. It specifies CVSSAATGRGNIGTEAFF.

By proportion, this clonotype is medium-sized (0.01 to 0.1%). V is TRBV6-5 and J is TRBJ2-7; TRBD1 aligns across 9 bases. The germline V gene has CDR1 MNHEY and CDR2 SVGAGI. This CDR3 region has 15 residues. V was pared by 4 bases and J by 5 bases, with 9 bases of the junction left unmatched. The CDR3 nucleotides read TGTGCCAGCAGTTTGGCCGGGACAGGGAGGGACGAGCAGTACTTC. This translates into CASSLAGTGRDEQYF.

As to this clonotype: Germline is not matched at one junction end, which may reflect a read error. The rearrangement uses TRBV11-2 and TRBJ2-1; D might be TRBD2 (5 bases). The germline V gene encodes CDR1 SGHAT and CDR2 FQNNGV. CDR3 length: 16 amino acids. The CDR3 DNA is TGTGCCAGGAGCTTAGGGCGGAGGAGCTCCTACAATGAGCAGTTCTTC. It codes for CARSLGRRSSYNEQFF. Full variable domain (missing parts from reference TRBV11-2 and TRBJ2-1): EAGVAQSPRYKIIEKRQSVAFWCNPISGHATLYWYQQILGQGPKLLIQFQNNGVVDDSQLPKDRFSAERLKGVDSTLKIQPAKLEDSAVYLCARSLGRRSSYNEQFFGPGTRLTVL.

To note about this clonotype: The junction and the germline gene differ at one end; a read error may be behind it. CDR3 nucleotide sequence: TGTACCAGTACCACGGGGCAGGGGTTCGGCTATGGCTACACCTTC. This codes for CTSTTGQGFGYGYTF. This chain uses TRBV6-6 with TRBJ1-2; a possible D gene is TRBD1 (6 bases). The CDR3 is 15 residues long. Germline V lookup: CDR1 MNHNY, CDR2 SVGAGI (reference sequence).

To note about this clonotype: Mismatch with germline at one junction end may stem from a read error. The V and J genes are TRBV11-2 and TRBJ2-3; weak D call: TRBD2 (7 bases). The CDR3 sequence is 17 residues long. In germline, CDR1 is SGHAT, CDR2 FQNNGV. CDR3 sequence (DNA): TGTGCAAGCATCTTAGGGGGACTAACGTACAAGTCAGATACGCAGTATTTT. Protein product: CASILGGLTYKSDTQYF.

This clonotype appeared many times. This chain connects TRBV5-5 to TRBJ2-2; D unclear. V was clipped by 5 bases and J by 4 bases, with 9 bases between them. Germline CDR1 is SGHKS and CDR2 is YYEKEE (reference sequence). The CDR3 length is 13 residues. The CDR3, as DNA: TGTGCCAGCAGGGGGATTTCCACCGGGGAGCTGTTTTTT. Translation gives CASRGISTGELFF.

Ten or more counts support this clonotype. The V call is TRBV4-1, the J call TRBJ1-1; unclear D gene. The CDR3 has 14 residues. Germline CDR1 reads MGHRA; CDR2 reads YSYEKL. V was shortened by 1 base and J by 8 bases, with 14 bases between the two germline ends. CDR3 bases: TGCGCCAGCAGCCAAGTCCGCGGGCAGCCAGAAGCTTTCTTT. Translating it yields CASSQVRGQPEAFF.

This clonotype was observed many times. This chain's CDR3 is CASSLRASEKLFF. The CDR3 DNA reads as TGTGCCAGCAGCTTAAGGGCTAGTGAAAAACTGTTTTTT. The rearrangement links TRBV5-6 to TRBJ1-4; D uncertain. V was clipped by 2 bases and J by 7 bases, with 9 bases between them. The germline V gene encodes CDR1 SGHDT and CDR2 YYEEEE. The CDR3 has 13 amino acids.

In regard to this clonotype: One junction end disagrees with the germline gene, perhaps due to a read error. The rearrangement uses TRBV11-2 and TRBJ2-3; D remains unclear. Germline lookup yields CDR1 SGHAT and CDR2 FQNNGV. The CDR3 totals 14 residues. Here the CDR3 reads CANSIVGCTDTQYF. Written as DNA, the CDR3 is TGTGCCAACAGCATAGTTGGGTGCACAGATACGCAGTATTTT.

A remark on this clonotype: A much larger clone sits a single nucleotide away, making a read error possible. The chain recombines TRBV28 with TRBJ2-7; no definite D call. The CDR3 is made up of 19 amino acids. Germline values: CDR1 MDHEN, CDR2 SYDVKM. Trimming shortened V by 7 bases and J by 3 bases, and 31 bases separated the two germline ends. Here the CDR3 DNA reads TGTGCCAGCAACTCTACCGGTGGGCACCAGCCTGGGCGCCTCTACGAGCAGTACTTC. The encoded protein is CASNSTGGHQPGRLYEQYF.

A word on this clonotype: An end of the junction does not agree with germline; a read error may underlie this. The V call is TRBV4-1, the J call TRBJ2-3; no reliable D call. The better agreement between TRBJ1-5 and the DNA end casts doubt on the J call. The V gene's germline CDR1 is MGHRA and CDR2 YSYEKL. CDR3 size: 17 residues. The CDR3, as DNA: TGCGCCAGGAGCCAAGAATCACCGGGAGGGAGCACAGATACGCAGCATTTT. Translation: CARSQESPGGSTDTQHF.

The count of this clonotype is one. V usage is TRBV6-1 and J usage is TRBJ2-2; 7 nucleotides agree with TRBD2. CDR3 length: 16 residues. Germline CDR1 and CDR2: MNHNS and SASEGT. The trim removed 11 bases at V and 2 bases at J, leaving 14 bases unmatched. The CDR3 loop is CAGNSETSDNTGELFF. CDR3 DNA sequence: TGTGCCGGCAACTCCGAAACTAGCGATAACACCGGGGAGCTGTTTTTT.

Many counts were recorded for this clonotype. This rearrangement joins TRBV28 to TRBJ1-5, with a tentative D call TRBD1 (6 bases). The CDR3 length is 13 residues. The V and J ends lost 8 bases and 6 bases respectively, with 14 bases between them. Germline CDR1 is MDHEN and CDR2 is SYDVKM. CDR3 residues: CASCYREAQPQHF. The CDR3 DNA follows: TGTGCCAGCTGCTACAGGGAGGCTCAGCCCCAGCATTTT.